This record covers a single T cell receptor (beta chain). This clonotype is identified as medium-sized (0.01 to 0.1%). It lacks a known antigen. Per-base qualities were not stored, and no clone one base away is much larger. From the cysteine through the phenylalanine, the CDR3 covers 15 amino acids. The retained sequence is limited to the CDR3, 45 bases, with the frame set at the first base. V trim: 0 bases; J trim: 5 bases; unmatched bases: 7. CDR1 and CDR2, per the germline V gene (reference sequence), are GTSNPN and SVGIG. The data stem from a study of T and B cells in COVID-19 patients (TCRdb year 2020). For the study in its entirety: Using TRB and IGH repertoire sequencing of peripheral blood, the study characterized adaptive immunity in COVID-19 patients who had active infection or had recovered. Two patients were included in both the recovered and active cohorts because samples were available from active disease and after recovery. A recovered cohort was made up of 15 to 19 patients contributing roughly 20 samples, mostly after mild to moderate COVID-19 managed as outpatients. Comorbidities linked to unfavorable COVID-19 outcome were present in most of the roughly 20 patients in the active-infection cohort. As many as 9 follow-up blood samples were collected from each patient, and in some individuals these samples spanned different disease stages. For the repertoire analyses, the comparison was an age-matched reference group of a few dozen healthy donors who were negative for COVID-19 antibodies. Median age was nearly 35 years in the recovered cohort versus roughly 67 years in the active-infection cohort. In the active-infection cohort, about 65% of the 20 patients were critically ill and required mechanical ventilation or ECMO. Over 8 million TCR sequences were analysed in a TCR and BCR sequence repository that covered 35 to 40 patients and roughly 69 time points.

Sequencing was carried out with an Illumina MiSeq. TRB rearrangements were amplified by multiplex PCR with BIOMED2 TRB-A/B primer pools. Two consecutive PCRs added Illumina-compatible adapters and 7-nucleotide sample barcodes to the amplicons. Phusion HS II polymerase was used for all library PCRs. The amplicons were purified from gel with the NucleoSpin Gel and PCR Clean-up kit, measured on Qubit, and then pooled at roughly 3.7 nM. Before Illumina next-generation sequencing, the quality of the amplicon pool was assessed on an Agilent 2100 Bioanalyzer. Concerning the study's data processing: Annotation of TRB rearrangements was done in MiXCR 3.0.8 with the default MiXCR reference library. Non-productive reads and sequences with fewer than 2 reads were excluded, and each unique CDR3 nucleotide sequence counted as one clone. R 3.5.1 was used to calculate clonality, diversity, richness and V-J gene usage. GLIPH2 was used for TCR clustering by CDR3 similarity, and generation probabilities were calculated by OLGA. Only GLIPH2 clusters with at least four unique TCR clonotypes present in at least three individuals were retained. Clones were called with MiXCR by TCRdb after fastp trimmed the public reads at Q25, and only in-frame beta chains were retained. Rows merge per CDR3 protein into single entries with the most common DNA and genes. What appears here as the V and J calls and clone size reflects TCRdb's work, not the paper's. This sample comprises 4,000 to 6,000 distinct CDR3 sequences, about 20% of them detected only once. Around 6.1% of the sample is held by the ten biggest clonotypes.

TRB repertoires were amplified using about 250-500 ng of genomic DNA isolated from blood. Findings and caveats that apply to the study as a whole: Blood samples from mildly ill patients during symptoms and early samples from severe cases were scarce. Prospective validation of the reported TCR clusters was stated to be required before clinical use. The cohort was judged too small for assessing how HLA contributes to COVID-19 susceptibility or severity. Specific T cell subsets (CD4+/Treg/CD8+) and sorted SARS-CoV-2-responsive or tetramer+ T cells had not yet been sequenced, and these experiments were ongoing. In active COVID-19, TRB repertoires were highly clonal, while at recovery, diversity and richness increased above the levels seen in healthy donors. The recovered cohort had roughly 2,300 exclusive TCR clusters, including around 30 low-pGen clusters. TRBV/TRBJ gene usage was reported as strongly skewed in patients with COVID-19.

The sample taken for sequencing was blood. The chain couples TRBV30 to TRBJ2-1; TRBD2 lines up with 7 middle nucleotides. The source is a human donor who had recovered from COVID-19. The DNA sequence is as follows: TGTGCCTGGAGTGTAGAAGGCGGGAGCAACAATGAGCAGTTCTTC. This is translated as CAWSVEGGSNNEQFF.